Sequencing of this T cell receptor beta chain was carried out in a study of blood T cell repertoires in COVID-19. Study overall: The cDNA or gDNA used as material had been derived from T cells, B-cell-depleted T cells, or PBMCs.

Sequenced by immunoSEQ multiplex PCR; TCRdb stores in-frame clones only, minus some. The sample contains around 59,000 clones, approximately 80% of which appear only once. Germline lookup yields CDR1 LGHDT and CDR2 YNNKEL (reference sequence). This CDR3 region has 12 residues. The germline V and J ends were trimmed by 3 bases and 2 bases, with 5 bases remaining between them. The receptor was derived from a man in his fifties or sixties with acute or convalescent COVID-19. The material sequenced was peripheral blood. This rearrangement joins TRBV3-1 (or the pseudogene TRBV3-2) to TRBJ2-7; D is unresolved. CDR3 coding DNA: TGTGCCAGCAGCCATCAGACCTACGAGCAGTACTTC. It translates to CASSHQTYEQYF.